One and the same sample provided the 21 T cell receptor beta chains below, sequenced in a study of shared clonotypes between healthy human individuals. This table comes from immunoSEQ multiplex PCR, and its TCRdb copy is limited to in-frame clones, with some not included. The repertoire has some 1,400,000 clones, roughly 97% of them found once; the top ten carry approximately 1.1%. Sample: naive CD4+ T cells sorted from blood. The sample's subset: CD45RA+ positively selected. Receptors were obtained from a man in his thirties or forties in good health.

Note on this clone: Other nucleotide sequences from this sample produce the same CDR3. This chain connects TRBV28 to TRBJ2-1; no clear D gene. The V end was cut by 2 bases, the J end by 4 bases, with 3 bases between. CDR1 and CDR2 (germline): MDHEN, SYDVKM. The length of the CDR3 is 12 residues. This chain's CDR3 is CASSLSYNEQFF. The CDR3 DNA reads TGTGCCAGCAGTTTAAGTTACAATGAGCAGTTCTTC.

The rearrangement links TRBV2 to TRBJ2-7; 8 nucleotides match TRBD1. The ends lost 7 bases at V and 3 bases at J; junction bases unmatched: 5. In germline, CDR1 is SNHLY, CDR2 FYNNEI. The CDR3 runs to 13 residues. The CDR3 coding sequence is TGTGCCAGCAACCAGGACAGGGACTACGAGCAGTACTTC. This sequence encodes CASNQDRDYEQYF.

The J gene is TRBJ2-1, the V gene TRBV7-6; 8 bases map to TRBD2. Germline lookup yields CDR1 SGHVS and CDR2 FNYEAQ. V shed 5 bases, J shed 10 bases, and the junction held 13 bases outside the gene matches. The CDR3 loop spans 15 amino acids. CDR3 nucleotide sequence: TGTGCCAGCAGCCCCGGGGGGGACTATGCGTGGGAGCAGTTCTTC. Its protein is CASSPGGDYAWEQFF.

The chain uses TRBV27 and TRBJ1-5; 11 positions agree with TRBD1. V shed 3 bases and J 7 bases; nucleotides not matched to a gene: 8. Germline loops: CDR1 MNHEY, CDR2 SMNVEV (reference sequence). The CDR3 totals 16 residues. The DNA for the CDR3 is TGTGCCAGCAGTTTCCGAGGACAGGGGGCGTTCCAGCCCCAGCATTTT. This codes for CASSFRGQGAFQPQHF.

The chain uses TRBV28 and TRBJ1-1, with D tentatively TRBD1 (5 bases). CDR1 and CDR2 from the germline V gene are MDHEN and SYDVKM. V lost 6 bases, J lost 5 bases, and 7 bases lay in between. CDR3 length: 11 amino acids. The CDR3 protein is CASSGTTEAFF. The CDR3 nucleotides are TGTGCCAGCAGCGGGACTACTGAAGCTTTCTTT.

Only one count was recorded for this clone. The chain is built from TRBV11-2 and TRBJ1-3; D is unresolved. V was cut by 2 bases and J by 0 bases, with 11 bases left in between. The CDR3 is 16 residues long. Germline V gene data show CDR1 as SGHAT and CDR2 as FQNNGV. The CDR3: CASSLMAVNSGNTIYF. In nucleotides, the CDR3 is TGTGCCAGCAGCTTAATGGCAGTGAACTCTGGAAACACCATATATTTT.

The chain employs TRBV19 and TRBJ2-5; TRBD1 matches at 7 bases. Germline CDR1 and CDR2: LNHDA and SQIVND (reference sequence). Germline trimming cut 7 bases from V and 4 bases from J; bases unmatched to any gene: 12. CDR3 length: 15 amino acids. The CDR3 DNA sequence: TGTGCCAGTAAAGACTCATCGACAGGGCGAGAGACCCAGTACTTC. Translating it yields CASKDSSTGRETQYF.

There are a few counts of this clone. The chain recombines TRBV7-3 with TRBJ2-7, with a tentative D call TRBD1 (6 bases). The CDR3 extends over 13 amino acids. V shed 1 base and J shed 7 bases, with 11 bases lying between them. Looked up from germline, CDR1 is SGHTA and CDR2 is FQGTGA. The CDR3 spells CASSLRPDREQYF. CDR3 in DNA: TGTGCCAGCAGCTTAAGACCCGACAGGGAGCAGTACTTC.

This clone came up once. This sample includes further DNA sequences coding for the same CDR3. The V and J genes are TRBV18 and TRBJ1-5; 9 positions match TRBD1. CDR1 and CDR2 from the germline V gene are KGHSH and LQKENI. Unmatched junction bases numbered 4, after V lost 6 bases and J lost 4 bases. The CDR3 runs 14 residues. The CDR3 nucleotides read TGTGCCAGCTCTCCCGGGACAGGGAATCAGCCCCAGCATTTT. Protein sequence: CASSPGTGNQPQHF. The full variable domain, with the rest looked up from reference TRBV18 and TRBJ1-5, is NAGVMQNPRHLVRRRGQEARLRCSPMKGHSHVYWYRQLPEEGLKFMVYLQKENIIDESGMPKERFSAEFPKEGPSILRIQQVVRGDSAAYFCASSPGTGNQPQHFGDGTRLSIL.

V gene TRBV4-3 combines with J gene TRBJ1-4; unclear D gene. The CDR3 loop spans 14 amino acids. V was shortened by 3 bases and J by 5 bases, with 10 bases between the two germline ends. CDR1 is LGHNA, CDR2 YSLEER, per germline. The CDR3 DNA sequence: TGCGCCAGCAGCCAGGGGTGGAAGAATGAAAAACTGTTTTTT. It encodes CASSQGWKNEKLFF.

The chain links TRBV28 to TRBJ1-4, with 8 bases aligning to TRBD1. Germline loops: CDR1 MDHEN, CDR2 SYDVKM. V lost 10 bases to trimming and J lost 6 bases; unmatched junction nucleotides: 10. The length of the CDR3 is 14 residues. In DNA form, the CDR3 reads TGTGCCATCAACCGGCCGACAGGGGATGAAAAACTGTTTTTT. Protein: CAINRPTGDEKLFF.

As to this clone: In the same sample, other DNA sequences code for this CDR3. The chain is built from TRBV19 and TRBJ2-3; D not resolved. The CDR3 sequence is 12 residues long. Trimming left V 4 bases short and J 2 bases short, with 4 bases between. CDR1 and CDR2 from the germline V gene are LNHDA and SQIVND (reference sequence). The CDR3 reads CASSTSTDTQYF. CDR3 coding DNA: TGTGCCAGTAGTACATCCACAGATACGCAGTATTTT.

V and J are TRBV11-2 and TRBJ2-7; the D is unclear. The CDR3 totals 11 residues. The V and J ends lost 3 bases and 4 bases respectively, with 4 bases between them. Germline V gene lookup returns CDR1 SGHAT and CDR2 FQNNGV. CDR3 region: CASSFDYEQYF. The CDR3 DNA is TGTGCCAGCAGCTTTGATTACGAGCAGTACTTC.

CDR3 nucleotides: TGCGCCAGCAGCTGGAATACGGGGGCCGTGGGATTGAGTCAGTACTTC. As protein: CASSWNTGAVGLSQYF. The chain couples TRBV5-1 to TRBJ2-7; D may correspond to TRBD1 or TRBD2 (6 bases each). Germline CDR1 SGHRS, CDR2 YFSETQ. This CDR3 is 16 amino acids long. Trimming left V 3 bases short and J 10 bases short, with 26 bases between.

The genes are TRBV6-5 and TRBJ1-3; D remains ambiguous. Trimming pared 6 bases from V and 0 bases from J, leaving 12 bases between. The CDR3 loop spans 15 amino acids. In germline, CDR1 is MNHEY, CDR2 SVGAGI. CDR3 loop: CASRRLQSSGNTIYF. CDR3 nucleotide sequence: TGTGCCAGCAGGCGTCTACAGAGCTCTGGAAACACCATATATTTT.

The chain carries TRBV29-1 and TRBJ1-1, with D uncertain. The CDR3 has 13 residues. Germline V gene lookup returns CDR1 SQVTM and CDR2 ANQGSEA. Trimming took off 4 bases at V and 0 bases at J, with 9 bases between the two ends. The CDR3 loop reads CSVARLLNTEAFF. The CDR3 DNA sequence: TGCAGCGTTGCTAGACTGCTGAACACTGAAGCTTTCTTT. The variable domain in full, with the rest retrieved from reference TRBV29-1 and TRBJ1-1, is SAVISQKPSRDICQRGTSLTIQCQVDSQVTMMFWYRQQPGQSLTLIATANQGSEATYESGFVIDKFPISRPNLTFSTLTVSNMSPEDSSIYLCSVARLLNTEAFFGQGTRLTVV.

In this sample, this clone turned up once. The genes are TRBV7-3 and TRBJ2-6; D may be TRBD1 (6 bases). V was pared by 5 bases and J by 1 base, with 12 bases between. The CDR3 sequence is 16 residues long. Germline V gene sequence: CDR1 SGHTA, CDR2 FQGTGA. DNA of the CDR3: TGTGCCAGCAGCGTACAGGGTCTTTCTGGGGCCAACGTCCTGACTTTC. It encodes CASSVQGLSGANVLTF.

V is TRBV10-3 and J is TRBJ1-3, with a weak D call TRBD1 (5 bases). CDR3 length equals 14 residues. Trimming removed 10 bases from V and 2 bases from J, with 15 bases in between. Per germline, CDR1 ENHRY and CDR2 SYGVKD. The CDR3 coding sequence is TGTGCCACCTCGGGGCAGGGTCCTGGAAACACCATATATTTT. It specifies CATSGQGPGNTIYF.

This clone appeared once. The chain employs TRBV30 and TRBJ2-7, with D tentatively TRBD2 (6 bases). The CDR3 has 13 residues. V was pared by 3 bases and J by 0 bases, with 9 bases between. Germline V gene lookup returns CDR1 GTSNPN and CDR2 SVGIG (reference sequence). The CDR3 loop reads CAWRAGHSYEQYF. The CDR3 bases are TGTGCCTGGAGGGCGGGGCACTCCTACGAGCAGTACTTC.

V usage is TRBV4-3 and J usage is TRBJ1-1, with a tentative D call TRBD1 (6 bases). V lost 0 bases to trimming and J lost 5 bases, with 13 bases between them. Per the germline V gene, CDR1 is LGHNA and CDR2 is YSLEER. The CDR3 is made up of 15 amino acids. The DNA for the CDR3 is TGCGCCAGCAGCCAAGATAGGGGGGGGCGGACTGAAGCTTTCTTT. Protein: CASSQDRGGRTEAFF.

The chain couples TRBV5-1 to TRBJ1-1; D gene uncertain. The CDR3 loop spans 12 amino acids. V was clipped by 0 bases and J by 7 bases, with 7 bases between them. The germline gives CDR1 SGHRS, CDR2 YFSETQ. DNA of the CDR3: TGCGCCAGCAGCTTGGGTTCTTATGAAGCTTTCTTT. This codes for CASSLGSYEAFF.